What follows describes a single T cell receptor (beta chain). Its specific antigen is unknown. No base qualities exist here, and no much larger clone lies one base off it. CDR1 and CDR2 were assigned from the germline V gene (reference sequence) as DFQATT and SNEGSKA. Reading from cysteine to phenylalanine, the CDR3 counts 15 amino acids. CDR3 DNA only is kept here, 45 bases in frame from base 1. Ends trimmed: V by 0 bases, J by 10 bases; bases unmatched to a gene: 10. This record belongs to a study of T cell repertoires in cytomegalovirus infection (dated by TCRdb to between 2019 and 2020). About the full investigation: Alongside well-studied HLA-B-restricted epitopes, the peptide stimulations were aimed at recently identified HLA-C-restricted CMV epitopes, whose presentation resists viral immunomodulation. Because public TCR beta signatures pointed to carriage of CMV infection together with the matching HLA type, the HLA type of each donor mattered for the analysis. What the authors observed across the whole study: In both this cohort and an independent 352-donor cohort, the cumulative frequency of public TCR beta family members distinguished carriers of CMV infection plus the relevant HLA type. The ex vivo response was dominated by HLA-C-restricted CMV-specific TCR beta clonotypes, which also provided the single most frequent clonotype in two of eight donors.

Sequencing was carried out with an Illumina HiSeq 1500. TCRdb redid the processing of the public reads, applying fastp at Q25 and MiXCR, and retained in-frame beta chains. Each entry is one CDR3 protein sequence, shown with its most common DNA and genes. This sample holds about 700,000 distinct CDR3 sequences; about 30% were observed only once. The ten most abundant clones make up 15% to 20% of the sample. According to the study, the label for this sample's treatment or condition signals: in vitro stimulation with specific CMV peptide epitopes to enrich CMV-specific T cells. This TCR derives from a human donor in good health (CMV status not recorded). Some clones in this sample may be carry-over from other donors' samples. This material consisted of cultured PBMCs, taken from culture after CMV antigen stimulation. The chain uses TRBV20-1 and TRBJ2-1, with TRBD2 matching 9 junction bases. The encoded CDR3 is CSARDPSSGTSEQFF. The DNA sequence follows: TGCAGTGCTAGAGATCCGTCTAGCGGGACTTCGGAGCAGTTCTTC.